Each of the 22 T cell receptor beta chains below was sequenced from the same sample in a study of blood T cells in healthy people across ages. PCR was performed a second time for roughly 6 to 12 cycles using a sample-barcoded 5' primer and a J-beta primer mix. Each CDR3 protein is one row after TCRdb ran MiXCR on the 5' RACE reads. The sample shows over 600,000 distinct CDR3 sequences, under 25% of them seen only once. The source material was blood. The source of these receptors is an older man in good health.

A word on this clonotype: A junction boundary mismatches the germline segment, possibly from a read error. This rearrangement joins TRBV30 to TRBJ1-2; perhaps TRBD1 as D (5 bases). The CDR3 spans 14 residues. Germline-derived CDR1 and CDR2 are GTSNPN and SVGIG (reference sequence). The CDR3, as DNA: TGTGCCTGGAGTGCGCAAGGCGGGGCCTATGGCTACGCCTTC. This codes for CAWSAQGGAYGYAF. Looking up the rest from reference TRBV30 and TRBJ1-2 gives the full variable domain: SQTIHQWPATLVQPVGSPLSLECTVEGTSNPNLYWYRQAAGRGLQLLFYSVGIGQISSEVPQNLSASRPQDRQFILSSKKLLLSDSGFYLCAWSAQGGAYGYAFGSGTRLTVV.

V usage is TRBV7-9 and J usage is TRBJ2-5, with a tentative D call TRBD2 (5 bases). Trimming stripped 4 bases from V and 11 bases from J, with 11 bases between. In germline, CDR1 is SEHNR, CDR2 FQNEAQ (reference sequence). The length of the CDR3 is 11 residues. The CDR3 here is CASSYNGEQYF. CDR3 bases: TGTGCCAGCAGCTATAATGGGGAGCAGTACTTC.

Here the CDR3 reads CASSPQTGGIEKLFF. As DNA, the CDR3 is TGTGCCAGCAGTCCCCAGACAGGGGGGATTGAAAAACTGTTTTTT. This chain joins TRBV28 and TRBJ1-4; 9 bases agree with TRBD1. The V and J ends lost 5 bases and 7 bases, in that order; junction bases with no gene match: 8. The CDR3 spans 15 residues. Germline V gives CDR1 MDHEN, CDR2 SYDVKM.

CDR3 protein: CASSQSGAKNIQYF. In DNA, the CDR3 is TGTGCCAGCAGCCAGTCGGGGGCCAAAAACATTCAGTACTTC. The chain joins TRBV9 to TRBJ2-4, with a weak D call TRBD2 (5 bases). This CDR3 comprises 14 residues. Germline V gives CDR1 SGDLS, CDR2 YYNGEE. The V gene lost 4 bases and the J gene lost 1 base, with 9 bases spanning the gap.

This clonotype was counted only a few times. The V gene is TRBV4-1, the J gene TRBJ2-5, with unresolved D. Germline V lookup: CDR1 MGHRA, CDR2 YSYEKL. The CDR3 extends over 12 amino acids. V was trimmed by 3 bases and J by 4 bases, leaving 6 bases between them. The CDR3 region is CASSHVGETQYF. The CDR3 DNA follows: TGCGCCAGCAGCCACGTGGGAGAGACCCAGTACTTC.

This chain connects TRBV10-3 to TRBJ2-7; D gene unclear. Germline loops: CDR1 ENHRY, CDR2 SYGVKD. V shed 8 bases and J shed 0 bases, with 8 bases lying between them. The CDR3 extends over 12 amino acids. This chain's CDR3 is CAIASDSYEQYF. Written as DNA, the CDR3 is TGTGCCATCGCATCTGACTCCTACGAGCAGTACTTC.

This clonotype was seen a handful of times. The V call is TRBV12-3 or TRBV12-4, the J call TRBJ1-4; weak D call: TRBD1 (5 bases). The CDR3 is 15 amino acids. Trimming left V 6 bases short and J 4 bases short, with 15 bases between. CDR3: CASRSTGPVNEKLFF. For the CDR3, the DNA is TGTGCCAGCAGATCAACAGGCCCAGTTAATGAAAAACTGTTTTTT.

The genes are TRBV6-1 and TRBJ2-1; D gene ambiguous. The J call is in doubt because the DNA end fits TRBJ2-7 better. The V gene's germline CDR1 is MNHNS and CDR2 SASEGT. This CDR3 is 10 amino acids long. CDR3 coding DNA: TGTGCCAGCATGGAGTACGAGCAGTACTTC. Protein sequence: CASMEYEQYF.

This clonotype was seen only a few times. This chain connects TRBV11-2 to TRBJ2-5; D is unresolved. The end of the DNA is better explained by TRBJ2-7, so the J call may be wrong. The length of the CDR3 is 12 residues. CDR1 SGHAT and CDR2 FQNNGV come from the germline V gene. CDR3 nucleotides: TGTGCCAGCAGCCGAAACCCCTACGAGCAGTACTTC. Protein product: CASSRNPYEQYF.

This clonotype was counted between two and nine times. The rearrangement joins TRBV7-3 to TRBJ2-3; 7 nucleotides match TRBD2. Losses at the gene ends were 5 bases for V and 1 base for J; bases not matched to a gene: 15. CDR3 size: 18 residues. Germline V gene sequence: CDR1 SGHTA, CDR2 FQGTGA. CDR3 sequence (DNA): TGTGCCAGCAGCATCATCGCGGGAGTCGGGTTTGGCACAGATACGCAGTATTTT. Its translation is CASSIIAGVGFGTDTQYF. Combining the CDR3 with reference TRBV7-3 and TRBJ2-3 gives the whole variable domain GAGVSQTPSNKVTEKGKYVELRCDPISGHTALYWYRQSLGQGPEFLIYFQGTGAADDSGLPNDRFFAVRPEGSVSTLKIQRTERGDSAVYLCASSIIAGVGFGTDTQYFGPGTRLTVL.

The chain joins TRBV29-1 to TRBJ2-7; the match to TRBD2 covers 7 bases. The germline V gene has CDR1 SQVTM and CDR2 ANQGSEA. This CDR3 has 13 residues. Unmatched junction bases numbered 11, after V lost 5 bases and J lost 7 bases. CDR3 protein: CSVIGRLGGEQYF. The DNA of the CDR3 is TGCAGCGTTATAGGACGGTTGGGAGGGGAGCAGTACTTC.

CDR3 bases: TGCGCCAGCAGCTTGGGTATCGGGGGAGCCAAAAACATTCAGTACTTC. Translating it yields CASSLGIGGAKNIQYF. V and J are TRBV5-1 and TRBJ2-4, with a tentative D call TRBD2 (6 bases). CDR3 size: 16 residues. CDR1 and CDR2 from the germline V gene are SGHRS and YFSETQ. Trimming removed 0 bases at V and 0 bases at J, with 10 bases between.

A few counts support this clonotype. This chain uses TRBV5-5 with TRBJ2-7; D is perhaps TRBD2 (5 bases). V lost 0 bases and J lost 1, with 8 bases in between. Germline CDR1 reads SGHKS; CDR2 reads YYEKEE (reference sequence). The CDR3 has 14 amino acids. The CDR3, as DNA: TGTGCCAGCAGCTTGGAGAGAGGGTCCTACGAGCAGTACTTC. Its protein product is CASSLERGSYEQYF. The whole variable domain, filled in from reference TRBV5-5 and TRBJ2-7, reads DAGVTQSPTHLIKTRGQQVTLRCSPISGHKSVSWYQQVLGQGPQFIFQYYEKEERGRGNFPDRFSARQFPNYSSELNVNALLLGDSALYLCASSLERGSYEQYFGPGTRLTVT.

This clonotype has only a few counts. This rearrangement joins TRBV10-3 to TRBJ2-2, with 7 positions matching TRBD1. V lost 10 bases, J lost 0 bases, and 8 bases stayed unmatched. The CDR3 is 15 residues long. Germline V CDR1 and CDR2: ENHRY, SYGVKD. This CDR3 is CATYDRDTNTGELFF. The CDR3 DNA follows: TGTGCCACCTACGACAGGGATACGAACACCGGGGAGCTGTTTTTT.

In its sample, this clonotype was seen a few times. In nucleotides, the CDR3 is TGTGCCAGCAGGGTTACCGGGACTACCTACGAGCAGTACTTC. It encodes CASRVTGTTYEQYF. The chain uses TRBV7-2 and TRBJ2-7; 7 positions match TRBD2. Looked up from germline, CDR1 is SGHTA and CDR2 is FQGNSA. The CDR3 is 14 residues long. Losses at the gene ends were 6 bases for V and 2 bases for J; bases not matched to a gene: 7.

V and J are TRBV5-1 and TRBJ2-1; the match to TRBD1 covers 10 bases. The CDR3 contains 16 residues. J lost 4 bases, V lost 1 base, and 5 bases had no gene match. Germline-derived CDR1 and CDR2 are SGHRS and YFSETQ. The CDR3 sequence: CASSLRQGAGYNEQFF. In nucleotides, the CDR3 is TGCGCCAGCAGCTTGAGACAGGGGGCGGGGTACAATGAGCAGTTCTTC.

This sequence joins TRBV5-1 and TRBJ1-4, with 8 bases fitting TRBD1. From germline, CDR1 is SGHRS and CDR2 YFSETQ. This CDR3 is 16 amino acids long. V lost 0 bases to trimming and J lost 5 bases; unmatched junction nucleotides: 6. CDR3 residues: CASSLEAGGPNEKLFF. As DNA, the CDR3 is TGCGCCAGCAGCTTGGAGGCAGGGGGCCCCAATGAAAAACTGTTTTTT.

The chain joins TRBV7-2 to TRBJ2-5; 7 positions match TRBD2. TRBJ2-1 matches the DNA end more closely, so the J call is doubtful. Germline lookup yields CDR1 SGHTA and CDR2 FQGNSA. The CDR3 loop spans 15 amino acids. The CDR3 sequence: CASSLAGGMYNEQFF. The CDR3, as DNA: TGTGCCAGCAGCTTAGCGGGAGGGATGTACAATGAGCAGTTCTTC.

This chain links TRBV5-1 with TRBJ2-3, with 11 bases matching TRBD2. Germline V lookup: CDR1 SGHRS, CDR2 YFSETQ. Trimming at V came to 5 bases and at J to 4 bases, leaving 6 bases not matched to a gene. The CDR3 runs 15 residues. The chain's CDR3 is CASRVAGGTADTQYF. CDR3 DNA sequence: TGCGCCAGCAGGGTAGCGGGAGGGACGGCAGATACGCAGTATTTT.

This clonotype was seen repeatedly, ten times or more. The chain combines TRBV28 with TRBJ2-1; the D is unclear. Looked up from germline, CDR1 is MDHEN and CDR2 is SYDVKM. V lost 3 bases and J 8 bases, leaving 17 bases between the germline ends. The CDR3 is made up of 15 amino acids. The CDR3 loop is CASSFGVSGQDEQFF. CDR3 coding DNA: TGTGCCAGCAGTTTTGGTGTAAGTGGTCAGGATGAGCAGTTCTTC.

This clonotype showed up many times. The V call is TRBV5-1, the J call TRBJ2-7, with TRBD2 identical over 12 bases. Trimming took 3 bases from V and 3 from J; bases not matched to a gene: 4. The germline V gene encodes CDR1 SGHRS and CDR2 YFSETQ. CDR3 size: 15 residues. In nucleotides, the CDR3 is TGCGCCAGCAGCTGGACTAGCGGGATGATCTACGAGCAGTACTTC. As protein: CASSWTSGMIYEQYF. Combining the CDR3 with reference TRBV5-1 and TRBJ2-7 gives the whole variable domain KAGVTQTPRYLIKTRGQQVTLSCSPISGHRSVSWYQQTPGQGLQFLFEYFSETQRNKGNFPGRFSGRQFSNSRSEMNVSTLELGDSALYLCASSWTSGMIYEQYFGPGTRLTVT.

CDR3 region: CASSIVADPGINEQFF. The CDR3 nucleotides are TGTGCCAGCAGCATTGTAGCAGATCCGGGCATCAATGAGCAGTTCTTC. The chain joins TRBV9 to TRBJ2-1; D is unclear. The germline V and J ends were trimmed by 4 bases and 6 bases, with 20 bases remaining between them. The germline V gene has CDR1 SGDLS and CDR2 YYNGEE. The CDR3 is 16 residues long.